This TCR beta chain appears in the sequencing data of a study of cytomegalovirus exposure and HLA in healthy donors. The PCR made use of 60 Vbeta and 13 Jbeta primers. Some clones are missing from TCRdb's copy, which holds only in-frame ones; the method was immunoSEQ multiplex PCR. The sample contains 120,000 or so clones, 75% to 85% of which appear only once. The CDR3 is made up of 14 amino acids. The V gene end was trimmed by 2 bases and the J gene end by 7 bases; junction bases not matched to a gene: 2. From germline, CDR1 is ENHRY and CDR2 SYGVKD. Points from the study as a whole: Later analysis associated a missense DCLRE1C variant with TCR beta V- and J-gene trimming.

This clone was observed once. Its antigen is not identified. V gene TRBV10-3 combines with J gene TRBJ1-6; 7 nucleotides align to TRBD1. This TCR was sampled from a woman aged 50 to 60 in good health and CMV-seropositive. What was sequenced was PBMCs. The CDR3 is CAISEPGGNSPLHF. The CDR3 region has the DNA TGTGCCATCAGTGAGCCAGGGGGGAATTCACCCCTCCACTTT.